These T cell receptor beta chains were read from a single sample in a study of T cell repertoires in cytomegalovirus infection. TCRdb redid the calling of the reads with MiXCR, one entry per CDR3 protein. The sample lists about 900,000 distinct CDR3 sequences, more than 25% seen once, with about an eighth in the top ten. Their antigens remain unidentified. This material consisted of cultured CD8+ T cells from PBMCs, taken from culture after CMV antigen stimulation. Receptors were obtained from a human donor in good health (CMV status not recorded). Some clones in this sample may be carry-over from other donors' samples. The CDR3 runs from the conserved cysteine through the conserved F or W. The order of the fields is J gene, D gene, clone size, V gene, CDR3 protein, CDR3 DNA. The D gene is left open where the match is weak. Size tells how often a clone was seen (once, few, many) or the class of an expanded clone, and some rows leave it out.

TRBJ2-1 TRBD2 many TRBV7-6 CASSSGTSGPSSYNEQFF TGTGCCAGCAGCTCCGGGACTAGCGGGCCGAGCTCCTACAATGAGCAGTTCTTC
TRBJ2-3 TRBD2 few TRBV4-2 CASSHSHSAGGSTDTQYF TGTGCCAGCAGCCATTCCCACTCGGCGGGGGGAAGCACAGATACGCAGTATTTT
TRBJ2-5 TRBD2 few TRBV4-3 CASSPSGGGTQETQYF TGCGCCAGCAGCCCTTCTGGCGGGGGGACCCAAGAGACCCAGTACTTC
TRBJ1-3 TRBD1 . TRBV7-8 CASSAPPWVWGQGGNTIYF TGTGCCAGCAGCGCTCCCCCATGGGTGTGGGGACAGGGGGGAAACACCATATATTTT
TRBJ1-2 . . TRBV4-1 CASSQDPTNYGYTF TGCGCCAGCAGCCAAGACCCAACTAACTATGGCTACACCTTC
TRBJ2-3 . few TRBV5-5 CASSPAHRRFTDTQYF TGTGCCAGCAGCCCCGCCCACCGGAGATTCACAGATACGCAGTATTTT
TRBJ1-2 . . TRBV7-9 CASSLSDPYTF TGTGCCAGCAGCTTATCGGACCCCTACACCTTC
TRBJ2-1 TRBD1 . TRBV15 CATSRDGTGNEQFF TGTGCCACCAGCAGAGATGGGACAGGGAATGAGCAGTTCTTC
TRBJ1-1 . once TRBV20-1 CSARDWAGFRNTEAFF TGCAGTGCTAGAGATTGGGCAGGGTTCAGGAACACTGAAGCTTTCTTT
TRBJ2-1 TRBD2 . TRBV5-8 CASSLLAGGWQFF TGTGCCAGCAGCTTACTAGCGGGGGGATGGCAGTTCTTC
TRBJ1-2 TRBD1 . TRBV13 CASSPRGGDRGRGGYTF TGTGCCAGCAGCCCTAGAGGGGGGGACAGGGGGCGCGGTGGCTACACCTTC
TRBJ1-3 . once TRBV29-1 CSVWTPPGNTIYF TGCAGCGTTTGGACTCCCCCTGGAAACACCATATATTTT
TRBJ2-1 . few TRBV11-2 CASSYTSWGTGSSYNEQFF TGTGCCAGCAGCTATACTTCGTGGGGAACGGGGAGCTCCTACAATGAGCAGTTCTTC
TRBJ1-2 . . TRBV12-3/TRBV12-4 CASTGPGYGYTF TGTGCCAGCACCGGACCGGGCTATGGCTACACCTTC
TRBJ2-1 TRBD2 . TRBV5-3 CASSLEGLAVSSYNEQFF TGTGCCAGCAGCTTGGAGGGACTAGCGGTCAGCTCCTACAATGAGCAGTTCTTC
TRBJ2-1 TRBD2 once TRBV7-6 CASTRTSGEDYLHFSNEQFF TGTGCCAGCACCAGGACTAGCGGGGAAGACTACCTCCATTTTAGCAATGAGCAGTTCTTC
TRBJ2-7 TRBD1 . TRBV4-1 CASRPRDSSYEQYF TGCGCCAGCAGACCCCGGGACAGTTCCTACGAGCAGTACTTC
TRBJ2-5 . few TRBV7-2 CASSLNRVTETQYF TGTGCCAGCAGCTTAAACAGGGTTACGGAGACCCAGTACTTC
TRBJ2-7 . . TRBV4-1 CTSSQARGWEQYF TGCACCAGCAGCCAAGCAAGAGGCTGGGAGCAGTACTTC
TRBJ1-3 . . TRBV9 CASSPGTRGNTIYF TGTGCCAGCAGTCCTGGGACCCGTGGAAACACCATATATTTT
TRBJ2-1 . few TRBV3-1 CASSQGSATTEQFF TGTGCCAGCAGCCAAGGATCGGCGACTACTGAGCAGTTCTTC
TRBJ1-2 TRBD1 . TRBV10-3 CAISADRVLEGYTF TGTGCCATCAGTGCGGACAGGGTGTTAGAGGGCTACACCTTC
TRBJ2-1 . few TRBV7-2 CASSLGHDEQFF TGTGCCAGCAGCTTAGGACATGATGAGCAGTTCTTC
TRBJ2-3 TRBD2 . TRBV12-3/TRBV12-4 CASSLVSGTSQPTDTQYF TGTGCCAGCAGTTTAGTCTCCGGGACTAGTCAACCCACAGATACGCAGTATTTT
TRBJ2-1 TRBD2 many TRBV7-2 CASSFPSGPFRNEQFF TGTGCCAGCAGCTTCCCTAGCGGGCCATTTAGGAATGAGCAGTTCTTC
TRBJ1-1 . few TRBV5-1 CASSLWGSGDRNTEAFF TGCGCCAGCAGCTTGTGGGGGTCTGGTGATAGGAACACTGAAGCTTTCTTT
TRBJ2-7 . many TRBV6-1 CASSEHVRGSNYEQYF TGTGCCAGCAGTGAACACGTTCGAGGGAGCAACTACGAGCAGTACTTC
TRBJ1-2 . many TRBV27 CASSFGSGYGYTF TGTGCCAGCAGCTTTGGGAGTGGCTATGGCTACACCTTC
TRBJ2-2 . . TRBV10-2 CASSESGESFTGELFF TGCGCCAGCAGTGAGTCGGGGGAATCGTTCACCGGGGAGCTGTTTTTT
TRBJ1-5 . few TRBV19 CASIEKGISANQPQHF TGTGCCAGTATCGAGAAAGGGATTAGCGCGAATCAGCCCCAGCATTTT
TRBJ1-4 TRBD1 few TRBV7-9 CASLTGGEEKLFF TGTGCCAGCCTTACAGGGGGAGAGGAAAAACTGTTTTTT
TRBJ1-5 TRBD1 . TRBV7-9 CASSLGAGQGQPQHF TGTGCCAGCAGCTTAGGAGCGGGACAGGGTCAGCCCCAGCATTTT
TRBJ1-2 . . TRBV27 CASSFSGPSSPYGYTF TGTGCCAGCAGTTTTAGCGGACCGAGTTCTCCCTATGGCTACACCTTC
TRBJ1-2 TRBD1 few TRBV27 CASSFSGTGGVDYGYTF TGTGCCAGCAGTTTCTCCGGGACAGGGGGCGTAGACTATGGCTACACCTTC
TRBJ2-3 . . TRBV2 CASSESGAYADTQYF TGTGCCAGCAGTGAAAGTGGGGCTTACGCAGATACGCAGTATTTT
TRBJ2-1 . many TRBV7-9 CASSLTDTSYNEQFF TGTGCCAGCAGCTTAACAGATACCTCCTACAATGAGCAGTTCTTC
TRBJ2-1 . . TRBV2 CASSGGTWYNEQFF TGTGCCAGCAGTGGAGGGACTTGGTACAATGAGCAGTTCTTC
TRBJ2-5 TRBD1 once TRBV4-1 CASSQVTGRQETQYF TGCGCCAGCAGCCAAGTGACAGGGCGTCAAGAGACCCAGTACTTC
TRBJ1-2 . few TRBV7-2 CASSLGPSWPTNYGYTF TGTGCCAGCAGCTTAGGACCCTCCTGGCCCACTAACTATGGCTACACCTTC
TRBJ2-3 . . TRBV15 CATSGSRGETQYF TGTGCCACCAGCGGCTCCAGGGGTGAGACGCAGTATTTT
TRBJ1-2 . once TRBV29-1 CSVETPGVDYGYTF TGCAGCGTTGAGACCCCCGGGGTCGACTATGGCTACACCTTC
TRBJ2-1 . . TRBV19 CASSIVGVTYNEQFF TGTGCCAGTAGTATAGTGGGGGTTACCTACAATGAGCAGTTCTTC
TRBJ2-5 . many TRBV7-8 CASSFQGQETQYF TGTGCCAGCAGCTTTCAGGGACAAGAGACCCAGTACTTC
TRBJ1-3 . few TRBV7-6 CASSFEGRNTIYF TGTGCCAGCAGCTTCGAGGGAAGGAACACCATATATTTT
TRBJ1-1 . many TRBV7-6 CASSSGGQWTEAFF TGTGCCAGCAGCTCCGGGGGTCAGTGGACTGAAGCTTTCTTT
TRBJ1-1 . . TRBV19 CASSIYLGGDGTEAFF TGTGCCAGTAGTATATATTTGGGGGGCGACGGGACTGAAGCTTTCTTT
TRBJ2-3 TRBD2 few TRBV15 CATSRGSSGTSTDTQYF TGTGCCACCAGCAGAGGATCCAGCGGGACTAGCACAGATACGCAGTATTTT
TRBJ2-7 TRBD2 . TRBV10-3 CAVRGGPTYEQYF TGTGCCGTCCGGGGGGGCCCTACCTACGAGCAGTACTTC
TRBJ2-5 . . TRBV20-1 CSARDMAGALLETQYF TGCAGTGCTAGAGATATGGCGGGGGCGCTTCTCGAGACCCAGTACTTC
TRBJ1-1 . . TRBV10-2 CASILTLGGTEAFF TGCGCCAGCATTTTGACCTTGGGGGGCACTGAAGCTTTCTTT
TRBJ2-2 . few TRBV6-1 CASRRIRVDGTGELFF TGTGCCAGCAGGAGGATCAGGGTCGACGGGACCGGGGAGCTGTTTTTT
TRBJ2-2 . few TRBV6-6 CASFLSYDTGELFF TGTGCCAGCTTCTTATCCTATGACACCGGGGAGCTGTTTTTT
TRBJ1-4 . . TRBV6-2/TRBV6-3 CASSFWGMNEKLFF TGTGCCAGCAGTTTCTGGGGGATGAACGAAAAACTGTTTTTT
TRBJ2-3 . . TRBV6-1 CASSEKGLLTQYF TGTGCCAGCAGTGAAAAGGGTCTATTGACGCAGTATTTT